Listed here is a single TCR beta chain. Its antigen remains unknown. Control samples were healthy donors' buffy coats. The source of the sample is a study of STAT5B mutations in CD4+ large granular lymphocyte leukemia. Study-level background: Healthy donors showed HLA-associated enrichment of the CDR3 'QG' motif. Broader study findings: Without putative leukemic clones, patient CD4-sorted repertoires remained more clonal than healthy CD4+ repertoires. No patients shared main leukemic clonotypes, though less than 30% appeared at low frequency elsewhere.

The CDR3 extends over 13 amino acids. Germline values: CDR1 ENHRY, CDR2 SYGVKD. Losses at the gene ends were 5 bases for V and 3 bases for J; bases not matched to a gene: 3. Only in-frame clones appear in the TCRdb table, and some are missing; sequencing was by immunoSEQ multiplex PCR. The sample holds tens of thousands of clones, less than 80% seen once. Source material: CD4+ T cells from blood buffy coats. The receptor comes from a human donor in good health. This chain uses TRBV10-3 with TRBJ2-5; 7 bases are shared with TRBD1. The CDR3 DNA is TGTGCCATCAGTAGAGGGACAGAAGAGACCCAGTACTTC. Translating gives CAISRGTEETQYF.